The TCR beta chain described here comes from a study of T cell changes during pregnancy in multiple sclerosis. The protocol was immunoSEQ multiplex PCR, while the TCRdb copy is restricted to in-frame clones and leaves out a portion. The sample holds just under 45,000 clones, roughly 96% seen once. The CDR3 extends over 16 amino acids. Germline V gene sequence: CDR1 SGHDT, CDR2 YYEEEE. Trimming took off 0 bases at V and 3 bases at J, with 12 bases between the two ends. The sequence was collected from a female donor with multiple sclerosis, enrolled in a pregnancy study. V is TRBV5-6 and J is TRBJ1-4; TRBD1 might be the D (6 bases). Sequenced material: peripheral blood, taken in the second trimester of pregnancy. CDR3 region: CASSLAEGQANEKLFF. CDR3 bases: TGTGCCAGCAGCTTGGCCGAGGGACAAGCTAATGAAAAACTGTTTTTT.